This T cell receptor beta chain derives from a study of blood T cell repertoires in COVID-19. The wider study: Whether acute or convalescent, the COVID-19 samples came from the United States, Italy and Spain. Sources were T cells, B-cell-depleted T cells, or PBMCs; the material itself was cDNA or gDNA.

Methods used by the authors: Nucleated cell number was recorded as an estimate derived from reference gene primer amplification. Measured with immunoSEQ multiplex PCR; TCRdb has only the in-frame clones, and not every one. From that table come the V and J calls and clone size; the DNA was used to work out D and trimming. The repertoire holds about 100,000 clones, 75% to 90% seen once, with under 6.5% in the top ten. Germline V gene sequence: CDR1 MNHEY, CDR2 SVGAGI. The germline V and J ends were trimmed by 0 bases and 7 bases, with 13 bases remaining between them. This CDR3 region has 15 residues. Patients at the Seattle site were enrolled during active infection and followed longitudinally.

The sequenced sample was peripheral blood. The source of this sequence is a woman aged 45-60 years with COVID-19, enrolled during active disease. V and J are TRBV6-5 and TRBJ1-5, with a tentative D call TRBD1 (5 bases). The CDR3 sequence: CASSYSRGSAQPQHF. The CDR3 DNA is TGTGCCAGCAGTTACTCTAGGGGTAGTGCGCAGCCCCAGCATTTT.